The rows below give T cell receptor beta chains drawn from one sample of a study of preoperative IRX-2 immunotherapy in early breast cancer. Data came from immunoSEQ multiplex PCR; TCRdb stores just in-frame clones and leaves some out. Of fewer than 30,000 clones listed, almost 90% are singletons. The sample was collected from a patient treated with IRX-2 immunotherapy. Receptors were obtained from a human donor with breast cancer. Each CDR3 is given with its conserved first and last residue. A D gene is named only where the DNA matches it firmly. Size is stated for part of the rows, as once, few or many counts, or as a class when the clone is expanded.

v_gene,abundance,len,d_gene,j_gene,CDR3aa,CDR3nt
TRBV7-9,-,14,TRBD2,TRBJ2-1,CASSLGGGRGEQFF,TGTGCCAGCAGCTTAGGGGGCGGGAGGGGGGAGCAGTTCTTC
TRBV28,-,14,-,TRBJ1-4,CASSLWAENEKLFF,TGTGCCAGCAGTTTATGGGCTGAGAATGAAAAACTGTTTTTT
TRBV4-3,-,16,-,TRBJ2-6,CASSQDHGAGANVLTF,TGCGCCAGCAGCCAAGATCACGGGGCTGGGGCCAACGTCCTGACTTTC
TRBV5-1,-,16,-,TRBJ2-1,CASSLGPRAGGNEQFF,TGCGCCAGCAGCTTGGGGCCCCGGGCGGGTGGTAATGAGCAGTTCTTC
TRBV29-1,-,12,-,TRBJ1-1,CSVESSDTEAFF,TGCAGCGTTGAATCGTCAGACACTGAAGCTTTCTTT
TRBV5-6,-,12,-,TRBJ1-1,CASSFKNTEAFF,TGTGCCAGCAGCTTCAAGAACACTGAAGCTTTCTTT
TRBV4-1,-,17,TRBD2,TRBJ2-3,CASSRLGTSGGTDTQYF,TGCGCCAGCAGCCGACTAGGGACTAGCGGGGGCACAGATACGCAGTATTTT
TRBV19,-,15,-,TRBJ2-2,CASSIEGVRTGELFF,TGTGCCAGTAGTATAGAGGGGGTACGGACCGGGGAGCTGTTTTTT
TRBV11-3,-,15,TRBD2,TRBJ2-2,CASTQTGGSTGELFF,TGTGCCAGCACCCAAACGGGGGGGAGCACCGGGGAGCTGTTTTTT
TRBV28,-,16,-,TRBJ2-2,CASSLRRTGNTGELFF,TGTGCCAGCAGTTTGAGACGGACGGGAAACACCGGGGAGCTGTTTTTT
TRBV19,-,14,-,TRBJ2-2,CASSIQSNTGELFF,TGTGCCAGCAGTATTCAGTCAAACACCGGGGAGCTGTTTTTT
TRBV15,-,17,TRBD2,TRBJ2-2,CATSRPSLAGDTGELFF,TGTGCCACCAGCAGACCTTCACTAGCGGGGGACACCGGGGAGCTGTTTTTT
TRBV9,-,13,-,TRBJ1-5,CASSLQENQPQHF,TGTGCCAGCAGCCTCCAGGAGAATCAGCCCCAGCATTTT
TRBV10-1,-,13,-,TRBJ2-7,CASSPGAAYEQYF,TGCGCCAGCAGTCCCGGGGCAGCCTACGAGCAGTACTTC
TRBV5-5,-,14,-,TRBJ1-2,CASSADSPSYGYTF,TGTGCCAGCAGCGCTGACAGCCCCTCTTATGGCTACACCTTC
TRBV5-4,-,14,TRBD1,TRBJ1-2,CASSLVRQGGGYTF,TGTGCCAGCAGCTTGGTGAGACAGGGGGGTGGCTACACCTTC
TRBV5-4,-,16,TRBD2,TRBJ2-3,CASSLGLAVGTDTQYF,TGTGCCAGCAGCTTGGGGCTAGCGGTAGGCACAGATACGCAGTATTTT
TRBV7-8,-,12,-,TRBJ2-3,CASSLVTATQYF,TGTGCCAGCAGCTTAGTTACGGCTACGCAGTATTTT
TRBV10-1,-,15,-,TRBJ1-4,CASSESTTTNEKLFF,TGCGCCAGCAGTGAGTCGACCACAACTAATGAAAAACTGTTTTTT
TRBV9,-,15,TRBD2,TRBJ2-1,CASSKSSGGYNEQFF,TGTGCCAGCAGCAAATCTAGCGGGGGGTACAATGAGCAGTTCTTC
TRBV5-5,-,15,TRBD1,TRBJ1-1,CASSLAGTALREAFF,TGTGCCAGCAGCTTGGCCGGGACAGCTCTCCGTGAAGCTTTCTTT
TRBV30,few,13,-,TRBJ2-5,CAWSVKGGGTQYF,TGTGCCTGGAGTGTAAAAGGGGGTGGGACCCAGTACTTC
TRBV19,-,15,TRBD1,TRBJ1-5,CASSRYRGGNQPQHF,TGTGCCAGTAGCAGATACAGGGGGGGGAATCAGCCCCAGCATTTT
TRBV7-2,-,15,TRBD2,TRBJ2-7,CASSPGLAGAYEQYF,TGTGCCAGCAGCCCGGGACTAGCGGGGGCATACGAGCAGTACTTC
TRBV10-1,-,15,-,TRBJ1-1,CASSESIGIGTEAFF,TGCGCCAGCAGTGAGTCGATTGGAATCGGCACTGAAGCTTTCTTT
TRBV28,-,15,TRBD2,TRBJ2-7,CASSSDWGGRYEQYF,TGTGCCAGCAGTTCCGACTGGGGGGGGAGGTACGAGCAGTACTTC
TRBV15,-,15,-,TRBJ1-4,CATSRVGATNEKLFF,TGTGCCACCAGCAGAGTCGGAGCAACTAATGAAAAACTGTTTTTT
TRBV5-1,-,15,TRBD1,TRBJ2-2,CASSTGTGNTGELFF,TGCGCCAGCAGCACCGGGACAGGGAACACCGGGGAGCTGTTTTTT
TRBV11-2,-,14,-,TRBJ2-7,CASSSGGESYEQYF,TGTGCCAGCAGCTCCGGGGGCGAGTCCTACGAGCAGTACTTC